This is a list of T cell receptor beta chains from one sample in a study of blood T cell repertoires in COVID-19. The data were produced by immunoSEQ multiplex PCR, yet TCRdb's version contains in-frame clones alone and is incomplete. This table holds over 90,000 clones, roughly 89% found once. Specimen: peripheral blood. The receptors here all came from a woman aged 45-65 years with COVID-19, enrolled during active disease. CDR3s include the opening cysteine and the closing phenylalanine or tryptophan. A D gene is named only where the DNA matches it firmly. Rows give clone size only sometimes, using once, few, many, or a class for an expanded clone.

v_gene,d_gene,j_gene,abundance,CDR3nt,CDR3aa
TRBV10-3,TRBD1,TRBJ1-2,few,TGTGCCATCATGGGACAGGGGAACTATGGCTACACCTTC,CAIMGQGNYGYTF
TRBV6-2/TRBV6-3,.,TRBJ2-4,.,TGTGCCAGCAGTTACTGGGCAGGGAAAGCCTCGGCCAAAAACATTCAGTACTTC,CASSYWAGKASAKNIQYF
TRBV2,.,TRBJ1-6,.,TGTGCCACCAGGCAACAGGTTACGAATTCACCCCTCCACTTT,CATRQQVTNSPLHF
TRBV18,.,TRBJ1-2,.,TGTGCCAGCTCACCACAGGGAGCTGCTGGCTATGGCTACACCTTC,CASSPQGAAGYGYTF
TRBV6-5,TRBD1,TRBJ1-1,.,TGTGCCAGCAGCCGTTCCTTCAGGGGGACTGAAGCTTTCTTT,CASSRSFRGTEAFF
TRBV3-1/TRBV3-2,.,TRBJ1-5,.,TGTGCCAGCAGCCAAGGGGGGGTAGGCAATCAGCCCCAGCATTTT,CASSQGGVGNQPQHF
TRBV29-1,.,TRBJ1-2,.,TGCAGCGCTACAGGCCGAGGTAGGGGCAACTATGGCTACACCTTC,CSATGRGRGNYGYTF
TRBV12-5,.,TRBJ2-1,once,TGTGCTAGTGGTTTGGACATTGGCTCCTACAATGAGCAGTTCTTC,CASGLDIGSYNEQFF
TRBV10-2,.,TRBJ1-1,.,TGCGCCAGCAGCCTTGGGGGGGGACAATGGGACACTGAAGCTTTCTTT,CASSLGGGQWDTEAFF
TRBV7-2,TRBD1,TRBJ2-1,.,TGTGCCAGCAGCCTCCGGGACAGGACCTACAATGAGCAGTTCTTC,CASSLRDRTYNEQFF
TRBV5-4,TRBD1,TRBJ1-6,.,TGTGCCAGCAGCTTGAGGGGCAGGGGGGTTGGGTCCTATAATTCACCCCTCCACTTT,CASSLRGRGVGSYNSPLHF
TRBV24-1,TRBD1,TRBJ1-5,.,TGTGCCACCAGTTTCCGGGACAGGGAGCCGCTAAGTAGCAATCAGCCCCAGCATTTT,CATSFRDREPLSSNQPQHF
TRBV19,TRBD2,TRBJ2-1,once,TGTGCCAGTTCCCGGACTAGCGGGGGATACAATGAGCAGTTCTTC,CASSRTSGGYNEQFF
TRBV5-1,.,TRBJ2-3,.,TGCGCCAGCAGCTTGGCCCGGTCCCTACTTAGCACAGATACGCAGTATTTT,CASSLARSLLSTDTQYF
TRBV11-2,TRBD1,TRBJ2-7,.,TGTGCCAGCAGCCCTGGACAGGGCCGGTCTCAGTACTTC,CASSPGQGRSQYF
TRBV28,TRBD1,TRBJ1-2,.,TGTGCCAGCAGTTCCTACGCCCGGACAGGGCCCAACTATGGCTACACCTTC,CASSSYARTGPNYGYTF
TRBV7-3,.,TRBJ2-6,.,TGTGCCAGCAGCTTACCCCGGGGCTCTGGGGCCAACGTCCTGACTTTC,CASSLPRGSGANVLTF
TRBV13,.,TRBJ2-3,.,TGTGCCAGTACTTCCCAGGGCCCGGTGATAACAGATACGCAGTATTTT,CASTSQGPVITDTQYF
TRBV7-6,TRBD1,TRBJ1-5,.,TGTGCCAGCAGCTTAGGGCAGGGGGCAAATCAGCCCCAGCATTTT,CASSLGQGANQPQHF
TRBV30,TRBD1,TRBJ1-2,once,TGTGCCTGGAGTGTAAACAGGGGAAGCTATGGCTACACCTTC,CAWSVNRGSYGYTF
TRBV5-6,.,TRBJ1-2,.,TGTGCCAGCACCGCGGGTCCCTCCTATGGCTACACCTTC,CASTAGPSYGYTF
TRBV19,.,TRBJ1-1,.,TGTGCCAGTAGTCCACAGGGTTTGAACACTGAAGCTTTCTTT,CASSPQGLNTEAFF
TRBV19,.,TRBJ1-2,.,TGTGCCAGTAGTATCCCTCTGGGCGGCTACACCTTC,CASSIPLGGYTF
TRBV5-1,.,TRBJ1-1,.,TGCGCCAGCAGCTTGGACTGGTCCACTGAAGCTTTCTTT,CASSLDWSTEAFF
TRBV6-6,.,TRBJ1-3,.,TGTGCCAGCAGACTAGACAGGATCTCTGGAAACACCATATATTTT,CASRLDRISGNTIYF
TRBV10-2,.,TRBJ1-1,few,TGCGCCAGCAGTGAGCGGGGTATAGCGACTGAAGCTTTCTTT,CASSERGIATEAFF
TRBV11-2,.,TRBJ1-2,.,TGTGCCAGCAGCTTAGACGGTTGGGGAGTCTATGGCTACACCTTC,CASSLDGWGVYGYTF
TRBV28,.,TRBJ1-4,.,TGTGCCAGCATTCTCCCAGGGGCAACTAATGAAAAACTGTTTTTT,CASILPGATNEKLFF
TRBV10-3,.,TRBJ1-1,.,TGTGCCATCAGGGACGGAAGGGGGACTGAAGCTTTCTTT,CAIRDGRGTEAFF
TRBV9,.,TRBJ1-6,once,TGTGCCAGCAGCTTGACAACCTATAATTCACCCCTCCACTTT,CASSLTTYNSPLHF
TRBV9,.,TRBJ2-3,.,TGTGCCAGCAGCGTAGTGAAAGCCACAGATACGCAGTATTTT,CASSVVKATDTQYF
TRBV2,.,TRBJ1-5,.,TGTGCCAGCAGTGAGGGAGGGGGGCCGTCGGGCAATCAGCCCCAGCATTTT,CASSEGGGPSGNQPQHF
TRBV5-8,TRBD1,TRBJ1-3,.,TGTGCCAGCAGCCCCGGACAGGGCTCTGGAAACACCATATATTTT,CASSPGQGSGNTIYF
TRBV6-2/TRBV6-3,.,TRBJ2-1,.,TGTGCCAGCAGTTACCCTACTTGGGAGGGGCAGGGGCATGAGCAGTTCTTC,CASSYPTWEGQGHEQFF
TRBV5-1,.,TRBJ1-2,.,TGCGCCAGCAGCGTAGACACAGGGTTTAACTATGGCTACACCTTC,CASSVDTGFNYGYTF
TRBV29-1,TRBD1,TRBJ2-5,.,TGCAGCGTTGACTGTTGCGGGACAGGGATTGTAGAGACCCAGTACTTC,CSVDCCGTGIVETQYF
TRBV30,.,TRBJ1-6,few,TGTGCCTGGACAATTGGAGACAGTCTGAATTCACCCCTCCACTTT,CAWTIGDSLNSPLHF
TRBV5-1,TRBD2,TRBJ2-1,.,TGCGCCAGCAGCGACCTATCCTTAGCGGGGAAGCAGTTCTTC,CASSDLSLAGKQFF
TRBV11-2,.,TRBJ1-4,.,TGTGCCAGCAGCCGGGGGGCCCCAGGTGAAAAACTGTTTTTT,CASSRGAPGEKLFF
TRBV25-1,TRBD1,TRBJ1-5,.,TGTGCCAGCAGTGAAGGGGGGACAGGGGGCAATCAGCCCCAGCATTTT,CASSEGGTGGNQPQHF
TRBV30,.,TRBJ1-2,.,TGTGCCTGGAGTGACCGTCCCACTTCGAGCTACACCTTC,CAWSDRPTSSYTF
TRBV7-2,.,TRBJ1-1,.,TGTGCCAGCAGCTTAACGTCCACCGCGGGGACTGAAGCTTTCTTT,CASSLTSTAGTEAFF
TRBV20-1,TRBD1,TRBJ1-2,.,TGCAGTGCTAGTTCGACAGGGTATGGCTACACCTTC,CSASSTGYGYTF
TRBV5-8,TRBD1,TRBJ2-5,once,TGTGCCAGCAGCTTTGAGGGGGCTGGGGGCCCCCAAGAGACCCAGTACTTC,CASSFEGAGGPQETQYF
TRBV28,TRBD1,TRBJ2-4,.,TGTGCCAGCAGTCCCTTAACAGGGGAGGCCAAAAACATTCAGTACTTC,CASSPLTGEAKNIQYF
TRBV7-2,TRBD2,TRBJ2-3,.,TGTGCCAGCAGCCCCAGAACTAGCGGTGGGGGCACAGATACGCAGTATTTT,CASSPRTSGGGTDTQYF
TRBV11-1,.,TRBJ2-7,.,TGTGCCAGCAGCTTCGGTGGAGCATTTTACGAGCAGTACTTC,CASSFGGAFYEQYF
TRBV4-1,.,TRBJ1-1,.,TGCGCCAGCAGCCAAGGACACCTCAACACTGAAGCTTTCTTT,CASSQGHLNTEAFF
TRBV5-6,TRBD1,TRBJ2-7,.,TGTGCCAGCAGCATCGGACAGGGGGCGTACGAGCAGTACTTC,CASSIGQGAYEQYF
TRBV10-3,TRBD2,TRBJ2-1,.,TGTGCCATCAGTGAGTCCGGGGGGGTTTACAATGAGCAGTTCTTC,CAISESGGVYNEQFF
TRBV24-1,.,TRBJ1-5,once,TGTGCCACCAGTGATATCTCCGGTAATCAGCCCCAGCATTTT,CATSDISGNQPQHF
TRBV7-9,.,TRBJ1-1,.,TGTGCCAGCAGTCCGGGTTTAGGGGAAACTGAAGCTTTCTTT,CASSPGLGETEAFF
TRBV28,.,TRBJ2-7,.,TGTGCCAGCAGTTTCAGGGGTTCGACCGCCTACGAGCAGTACTTC,CASSFRGSTAYEQYF
TRBV3-1/TRBV3-2,TRBD2,TRBJ2-1,.,TGTGCCAGCGCTAGGACTAGCGGGGGAGGTGAGCAGTTCTTC,CASARTSGGGEQFF
TRBV5-6,.,TRBJ2-5,.,TGTGCCAGCAGCTCATCCGACATCCAAGAGACCCAGTACTTC,CASSSSDIQETQYF